One sample yielded the 30 T cell receptor beta chains listed below, sequenced in a study of T cell repertoires in cytomegalovirus infection. The antigens for these receptors are not known. TCRdb called the reads again in MiXCR, with one record for every CDR3 protein. The sample records about 83,000 distinct CDR3 sequences, over 25% being singletons. Sequences were derived from CD8+ T cells from cultured PBMCs, sampled from culture after CMV antigen stimulation. These receptors were collected from a human donor in good health (CMV status not recorded). Some clones in this sample may be carry-over from other donors' samples.

The rearrangement joins TRBV13 to TRBJ1-1; D possibly corresponds to TRBD1 (6 bases). The V and J ends lost 2 bases and 0 bases respectively, with 19 bases between them. The V gene's germline CDR1 is PRHDT and CDR2 FYEKMQ (reference sequence). This CDR3 comprises 18 residues. The CDR3 spells CASSLMPPGATLNTEAFF. Here the CDR3 DNA reads TGTGCCAGCAGCTTAATGCCGCCAGGGGCCACCTTGAACACTGAAGCTTTCTTT. Filled out from reference TRBV13 and TRBJ1-1, the complete variable domain reads AAGVIQSPRHLIKEKRETATLKCYPIPRHDTVYWYQQGPGQDPQFLISFYEKMQSDKGSIPDRFSAQQFSDYHSELNMSSLELGDSALYFCASSLMPPGATLNTEAFFGQGTRLTVV.

This clonotype has at least ten counts. The chain is built from TRBV19 and TRBJ2-5; D remains unclear. CDR1 is LNHDA and CDR2 is SQIVND in the germline V gene (reference sequence). The CDR3 sequence is 14 residues long. V was shortened by 1 base and J by 2 bases, with 8 bases between the two germline ends. CDR3 loop: CASSIGGLQETQYF. The CDR3 nucleotides read TGTGCCAGTAGTATAGGAGGCCTTCAAGAGACCCAGTACTTC.

The rearrangement joins TRBV7-9 to TRBJ1-2; no clear D. Between the trimmed V and J ends, which lost 0 bases and 3 bases, there was a span of 8 bases. The CDR3 totals 14 residues. Germline CDR1 reads SEHNR; CDR2 reads FQNEAQ (reference sequence). The CDR3 protein is CASSLAPGHYGYTF. Written as DNA, the CDR3 is TGTGCCAGCAGCTTAGCACCCGGGCACTATGGCTACACCTTC.

The chain has TRBV12-3 or TRBV12-4 and TRBJ1-4, with a weak D call TRBD1 (6 bases). This CDR3 has 14 amino acids. Between the trimmed V and J ends, which lost 3 bases and 4 bases, there was a span of 9 bases. CDR3 sequence (DNA): TGTGCCAGCAGTTTCAGGACAGTTAATGAAAAACTGTTTTTT. This codes for CASSFRTVNEKLFF.

The sample holds many counts of this clonotype. The chain carries TRBV27 and TRBJ2-7; 9 bases agree with TRBD2. The CDR3 loop spans 15 amino acids. V lost 6 bases to trimming and J lost 1 base; unmatched junction nucleotides: 7. Per germline, CDR1 MNHEY and CDR2 SMNVEV (reference sequence). The CDR3 nucleotides read TGTGCCAGCAGCGTCCAGCGGGGGGCGTCCTACGAGCAGTACTTC. As protein: CASSVQRGASYEQYF.

J is TRBJ2-1 and V is TRBV2; 9 nucleotides agree with TRBD2. Germline values: CDR1 SNHLY, CDR2 FYNNEI. The V and J ends lost 9 bases and 4 bases, in that order; junction bases with no gene match: 10. This CDR3 is 15 amino acids long. The CDR3 DNA sequence: TGTGCCAGTATCCCCGGGACTAGCTTATACAATGAGCAGTTCTTC. As protein: CASIPGTSLYNEQFF.

The sample holds a few counts of this clonotype. This chain links TRBV7-2 with TRBJ2-7; 14 bases match TRBD2. Germline CDR1 and CDR2: SGHTA and FQGNSA. The CDR3 loop spans 16 amino acids. V gave up 5 bases and J gave up 7 bases; unmatched junction bases: 10. The CDR3 loop is CASSAGLAGGSWEQYF. The CDR3, as DNA: TGTGCCAGCAGCGCCGGACTAGCGGGGGGCTCTTGGGAGCAGTACTTC.

This clonotype occurred once. This chain connects TRBV5-5 to TRBJ2-2, with D perhaps TRBD1 (5 bases). V was clipped by 2 bases and J by 4 bases, with 12 bases between them. CDR1 is SGHKS and CDR2 is YYEKEE in the germline V gene (reference sequence). The CDR3 runs to 15 residues. CDR3 in DNA: TGTGCCAGCAGCTTTGACAGTCTAGGCACCGGGGAGCTGTTTTTT. It specifies CASSFDSLGTGELFF.

This chain joins TRBV2 and TRBJ1-2, with unresolved D. The CDR3 totals 16 residues. The V gene's germline CDR1 is SNHLY and CDR2 FYNNEI. Deletions cut 0 bases from V and 4 bases from J, with 15 bases between. The CDR3 loop is CASSEALATQVYGYTF. Written as DNA, the CDR3 is TGTGCCAGCAGTGAAGCGTTGGCGACTCAAGTCTATGGCTACACCTTC.

The V gene is TRBV2, the J gene TRBJ2-3; D perhaps matches TRBD1 (6 bases). V was pared by 3 bases and J by 2 bases, with 12 bases between. From germline, CDR1 is SNHLY and CDR2 FYNNEI. The CDR3 loop spans 15 amino acids. CDR3 sequence: CASSDGGQYTDTQYF. The CDR3, as DNA: TGTGCCAGCAGTGATGGAGGACAGTACACAGATACGCAGTATTTT.

This clonotype appeared a few times. The rearrangement uses TRBV7-6 and TRBJ1-1; 11 positions agree with TRBD1. Germline loops: CDR1 SGHVS, CDR2 FNYEAQ. CDR3 length equals 13 residues. V shed 6 bases, J shed 5 bases, and the junction held 2 bases outside the gene matches. This chain's CDR3 is CASRGQGATEAFF. DNA of the CDR3: TGTGCCAGCAGAGGACAGGGGGCGACTGAAGCTTTCTTT.

This clonotype was seen more than once but under ten times. The chain is built from TRBV20-1 and TRBJ2-5; 8 bases match TRBD1. The ends lost 5 bases at V and 2 bases at J; junction bases unmatched: 10. The length of the CDR3 is 15 residues. The germline gives CDR1 DFQATT, CDR2 SNEGSKA (reference sequence). The CDR3 DNA sequence: TGCAGTGCTTTCACCCCTGGACAGGGTCAAGAGACCCAGTACTTC. Its protein product is CSAFTPGQGQETQYF.

This clonotype was counted between two and nine times. This sequence joins TRBV7-2 and TRBJ1-5; D is unclear. V lost 5 bases and J lost 0, with 14 bases in between. CDR1 SGHTA and CDR2 FQGNSA come from the germline V gene. The CDR3 contains 16 residues. The CDR3 loop reads CASSRTTLYSNQPQHF. The CDR3 nucleotides read TGTGCCAGCAGCCGAACGACACTTTATAGCAATCAGCCCCAGCATTTT.

This clonotype was seen ten or more times. The chain links TRBV6-5 to TRBJ1-4; D ambiguous. Looked up from germline, CDR1 is MNHEY and CDR2 is SVGAGI. Trimming cost V 0 bases and J 3 bases, with 14 bases left between them. CDR3 length: 17 amino acids. The CDR3 spells CASSYSGLGQSNEKLFF. The CDR3 bases are TGTGCCAGCAGTTACTCGGGATTAGGGCAATCTAATGAAAAACTGTTTTTT.

This clonotype showed up just a few times. In DNA, the CDR3 is TGTGCCAGCAGCTTAATCCCAACCGCCTACAATGAGCAGTTCTTC. Protein sequence: CASSLIPTAYNEQFF. The chain couples TRBV7-2 to TRBJ2-1; the D is unclear. Germline lookup yields CDR1 SGHTA and CDR2 FQGNSA. The V gene lost 2 bases and the J gene lost 2 bases, with 10 bases spanning the gap. The CDR3 loop spans 15 amino acids. The whole variable domain, filled in from reference TRBV7-2 and TRBJ2-1, reads GAGVSQSPSNKVTEKGKDVELRCDPISGHTALYWYRQSLGQGLEFLIYFQGNSAPDKSGLPSDRFSAERTGGSVSTLTIQRTQQEDSAVYLCASSLIPTAYNEQFFGPGTRLTVL.

Details on this clonotype: Its ends do not fully match the called genes, so a read error is possible. The chain employs TRBV4-2 and TRBJ2-7, with TRBD2 matching 10 bases. The CDR3 runs to 16 residues. CDR1 is LGHNA and CDR2 is YNFKEQ in the germline V gene. The CDR3 is CASSKEEASGGTEQYF. The DNA of the CDR3 is TGTGCCAGCAGCAAAGAGGAGGCTAGCGGGGGTACCGAGCAGTACTTC.

Regarding this clonotype: A much larger clone lies one base from this, so it may be a read error. This chain links TRBV6-6 with TRBJ1-2, with D perhaps TRBD1 (5 bases). The CDR3 is made up of 17 amino acids. Germline V lookup: CDR1 MNHNY, CDR2 SVGAGI (reference sequence). The CDR3 spells CASSYEGRFLSDYSYTF. The CDR3 DNA is TGTGCCAGCAGTTACGAGGGGCGATTCCTTTCAGACTATAGCTACACCTTC.

This clonotype came up many times. The rearrangement uses TRBV7-8 and TRBJ2-3; 10 bases map to TRBD1. CDR1 SGHVS and CDR2 FQNEAQ come from the germline V gene. Unmatched junction bases numbered 6, after V lost 4 bases and J lost 2 bases. The CDR3 is 16 residues long. This CDR3 reads CASSSAGTGVTDTQYF. CDR3 in DNA: TGTGCCAGCAGCTCGGCCGGGACAGGGGTCACAGATACGCAGTATTTT.

Of note for this clonotype: The CDR3 carries no conserved terminal phenylalanine or tryptophan, so it likely arises from a read error. This chain links TRBV29-1 with TRBJ1-1, with 7 positions matching TRBD1. The germline gives CDR1 SQVTM, CDR2 ANQGSEA. V was clipped by 8 bases and J by 7 bases; unmatched bases: 7. The CDR3 contains 11 residues. CDR3 bases: TGCAGCTCTACCGGGACAGTTGAAGCTTTCATT. Translation: CSSTGTVEAFI.

This clonotype was seen at least ten times. This chain links TRBV5-1 with TRBJ2-1; TRBD2 matches at 10 bases. Losses at the gene ends were 0 bases for V and 5 bases for J; bases not matched to a gene: 2. The CDR3 loop spans 15 amino acids. Per the germline V gene, CDR1 is SGHRS and CDR2 is YFSETQ. The CDR3 reads CASSLGTSGHNEQFF. DNA of the CDR3: TGCGCCAGCAGCTTGGGGACTAGCGGACACAATGAGCAGTTCTTC.

The chain links TRBV4-2 to TRBJ2-7; D ambiguous. V lost 0 bases and J lost 0, with 12 bases in between. Per the germline V gene, CDR1 is LGHNA and CDR2 is YNFKEQ. This CDR3 contains 16 residues. CDR3 nucleotide sequence: TGTGCCAGCAGCCAAGAATCGGCAGGTTCCTCCTACGAGCAGTACTTC. This encodes CASSQESAGSSYEQYF.

This clonotype was counted ten times or more. The rearrangement joins TRBV7-2 to TRBJ1-2; 7 nucleotides align to TRBD1. The V segment lost 0 bases and the J segment 3 bases; nucleotides outside the gene matches: 4. The CDR3 totals 15 residues. The germline gives CDR1 SGHTA, CDR2 FQGNSA. The CDR3 nucleotides are TGTGCCAGCAGCTTAGCGATTACAGGGGACTATGGCTACACCTTC. Its translation: CASSLAITGDYGYTF. The variable domain in full, completed from reference TRBV7-2 and TRBJ1-2, reads GAGVSQSPSNKVTEKGKDVELRCDPISGHTALYWYRQSLGQGLEFLIYFQGNSAPDKSGLPSDRFSAERTGGSVSTLTIQRTQQEDSAVYLCASSLAITGDYGYTFGSGTRLTVV.

The rearrangement uses TRBV11-2 and TRBJ2-5, with a possible D match to TRBD2 (6 bases). Per the germline V gene, CDR1 is SGHAT and CDR2 is FQNNGV. V was cut by 1 base and J by 0 bases, with 12 bases left in between. This CDR3 spans 16 amino acids. CDR3 sequence (DNA): TGTGCCAGCAGCTTAGCCGGGGGACTCTACCAAGAGACCCAGTACTTC. Translated, it gives CASSLAGGLYQETQYF.

This clonotype was seen only a few times. The chain employs TRBV5-1 and TRBJ2-3; D perhaps matches TRBD2 (5 bases). CDR3 length equals 13 residues. V was shortened by 7 bases and J by 1 base, with 10 bases between the two germline ends. Per germline, CDR1 SGHRS and CDR2 YFSETQ. CDR3: CASYGEGTDTQYF. CDR3 DNA sequence: TGCGCCAGCTACGGGGAAGGCACAGATACGCAGTATTTT.

This clonotype showed up many times. The V gene is TRBV7-7, the J gene TRBJ2-2; TRBD2 is a possible D gene (6 bases). V lost 2 bases to trimming and J lost 7 bases, with 8 bases between them. Germline V lookup: CDR1 SSHAT, CDR2 FNYEAQ (reference sequence). This CDR3 spans 13 amino acids. The CDR3 region is CASSLLEGGELFF. CDR3 DNA: TGTGCCAGCAGCTTATTGGAGGGCGGGGAGCTGTTTTTT.

The CDR3, as DNA: TGTGCCAGCAGCGTTACAGGGGGCGTAAAGACTGAAGCTTTCTTT. Translated, it gives CASSVTGGVKTEAFF. This chain connects TRBV7-6 to TRBJ1-1; TRBD1 matches at 9 bases. Trimming removed 5 bases from V and 5 bases from J; junction bases left unmatched: 9. The CDR3 spans 15 residues. Germline loops: CDR1 SGHVS, CDR2 FNYEAQ. Looking up the rest from reference TRBV7-6 and TRBJ1-1 gives the full variable domain: GAGVSQSPRYKVTKRGQDVALRCDPISGHVSLYWYRQALGQGPEFLTYFNYEAQQDKSGLPNDRFSAERPEGSISTLTIQRTEQRDSAMYRCASSVTGGVKTEAFFGQGTRLTVV.

The rearrangement uses TRBV24-1 and TRBJ2-1; tentative D call: TRBD2 (7 bases). CDR3 length: 13 residues. The germline V and J ends were trimmed by 10 bases and 7 bases, with 16 bases remaining between them. Germline CDR1 reads KGHDR; CDR2 reads SFDVKD. CDR3: CATSTGGQNEQFF. As DNA, the CDR3 is TGTGCCACTTCTACGGGGGGCCAAAATGAGCAGTTCTTC.

The sample holds many counts of this clonotype. This rearrangement joins TRBV19 to TRBJ1-5; D is undetermined. The CDR3 extends over 14 amino acids. Trimming pared 5 bases from V and 1 base from J, leaving 9 bases between. Germline CDR1 LNHDA, CDR2 SQIVND (reference sequence). The CDR3 loop reads CASSRRESNQPQHF. The CDR3 DNA is TGTGCCAGTAGTCGAAGGGAGAGCAATCAGCCCCAGCATTTT.

The chain has TRBV27 and TRBJ1-1; D is ambiguous. CDR3 length equals 14 residues. V was clipped by 4 bases and J by 4 bases, with 13 bases between them. Looked up from germline, CDR1 is MNHEY and CDR2 is SMNVEV (reference sequence). DNA for the CDR3: TGTGCCAGCAGTTCCTCGGGCGGCTTCACTGAAGCTTTCTTT. It translates to CASSSSGGFTEAFF.

The V call is TRBV5-1, the J call TRBJ2-7; D is tentatively TRBD1 or TRBD2 (5 bases each). Trimming stripped 3 bases from V and 0 bases from J, with 10 bases between. The CDR3 is 14 residues long. Per the germline V gene, CDR1 is SGHRS and CDR2 is YFSETQ. CDR3 in DNA: TGCGCCAGCAGCTCCGGGACGCTCTCCTACGAGCAGTACTTC. This translates into CASSSGTLSYEQYF.